This entry lists 9 T cell receptor beta chains sequenced from one sample in a study of T cell repertoires in cytomegalovirus infection (dated by TCRdb to about 2019). Instrument used: Illumina HiSeq 1500. Starting from the raw public reads, TCRdb applied fastp trimming at Q25, assembled clones with MiXCR and retained in-frame beta chains. Entries that share a CDR3 protein sequence are merged under the most common genes and DNA. For this sample the table gives hundreds of thousands of distinct CDR3 sequences, of which approximately 7% were detected only once. About 6.5% of the sample goes to the ten largest clones. Sequenced material: PBMCs. These TCRs come from a human donor in good health (CMV status not recorded). Some clones in this sample may be carry-over from other donors' samples.

This clonotype has a count of ten or more. This rearrangement joins TRBV14 to TRBJ1-1; D perhaps matches TRBD1 (5 bases). The germline gives CDR1 SGHDN, CDR2 FVKESK. The V gene lost 5 bases and the J gene lost 6 bases, with 7 bases spanning the gap. This CDR3 comprises 11 residues. DNA of the CDR3: TGTGCCAGCAGCGGGGGATCTGAAGCTTTCTTT. It codes for CASSGGSEAFF.

In this sample, this clonotype is medium-sized. This chain joins TRBV11-2 and TRBJ2-1; D uncertain. CDR3 length: 16 amino acids. CDR1 is SGHAT, CDR2 FQNNGV, per germline. V lost 0 bases and J lost 0, with 9 bases in between. CDR3 coding DNA: TGTGCCAGCAGCTTAGATCCACTAAGCTCCTACAATGAGCAGTTCTTC. It translates to CASSLDPLSSYNEQFF.

This clonotype was detected many times. The rearrangement uses TRBV12-3 or TRBV12-4 and TRBJ2-5; D could derive from TRBD1 or TRBD2 (6 bases each). The CDR3 extends over 14 amino acids. The ends were cut back, 5 bases at V and 6 bases at J, with 16 bases in the middle. In nucleotides, the CDR3 is TGTGCCAGCAGTCAAACCGGGGGCGGGCAGACCCAGTACTTC. This translates into CASSQTGGGQTQYF.

Many counts were recorded for this clonotype. The rearrangement uses TRBV6-5 and TRBJ2-1; TRBD2 agrees at 9 bases. The CDR3 has 17 amino acids. The germline CDR1 and CDR2 sequences are MNHEY and SVGAGI. Trimming took 0 bases from V and 6 from J; bases not matched to a gene: 9. CDR3 in amino acids: CASSYSTSAGGLNEQFF. Written as DNA, the CDR3 is TGTGCCAGCAGTTACTCGACGTCGGCGGGGGGGCTCAATGAGCAGTTCTTC.

This clonotype was detected many times. The chain links TRBV29-1 to TRBJ2-1; TRBD1 matches at 7 bases. V lost 7 bases and J lost 7; bases outside the gene matches: 7. Germline loops: CDR1 SQVTM, CDR2 ANQGSEA. This CDR3 contains 12 residues. The CDR3 loop is CSGAGGRNEQFF. The CDR3 DNA reads as TGCAGCGGGGCAGGGGGAAGGAATGAGCAGTTCTTC.

The gene calls are TRBV2 and TRBJ2-2; 9 positions match TRBD1. Germline V lookup: CDR1 SNHLY, CDR2 FYNNEI. J gave up 3 bases and V 10 bases, and 12 bases lay outside the gene matches. The CDR3 loop spans 16 amino acids. CDR3 DNA: TGTGCCACCAGAGACAGGGGGGTTTTTGACACCGGGGAGCTGTTTTTT. Encoded protein: CATRDRGVFDTGELFF.

This clonotype appeared many times. The V call is TRBV4-1, the J call TRBJ2-6; 9 bases line up with TRBD2. CDR1 is MGHRA, CDR2 YSYEKL, per germline. This CDR3 contains 19 residues. V shed 0 bases, J shed 0 bases, and the junction held 6 bases outside the gene matches. DNA for the CDR3: TGCGCCAGCAGCCAAGATCCTAGCGGGGTCGCCTCTGGGGCCAACGTCCTGACTTTC. Protein sequence: CASSQDPSGVASGANVLTF.

This clonotype was recorded a few times. The chain joins TRBV20-1 to TRBJ2-3; D unresolved. The CDR3 runs to 15 residues. Between the trimmed V and J ends, which lost 0 bases and 1 base, there was a span of 11 bases. Germline V gene sequence: CDR1 DFQATT, CDR2 SNEGSKA (reference sequence). The CDR3 reads CSARDVRAGTDTQYF. CDR3 coding DNA: TGCAGTGCTAGAGATGTTCGCGCCGGCACAGATACGCAGTATTTT.

Ten or more counts support this clonotype. The chain links TRBV20-1 to TRBJ2-5; 8 nucleotides match TRBD2. There are 14 residues in the CDR3. With V trimmed by 4 bases and J by 2 bases, 6 bases remained unmatched. In germline, CDR1 is DFQATT, CDR2 SNEGSKA (reference sequence). The CDR3 nucleotides are TGCAGTGCTACGTCACAGCGGGGGCAAGAGACCCAGTACTTC. It yields the protein CSATSQRGQETQYF.